The 32 T cell receptor beta chains listed next were all sequenced from one sample in a study of blood T cells in healthy people across ages. Together with a sample-barcoded 5' primer, a J-beta primer mix was included in a second PCR lasting 7 to 11 cycles. TCRdb re-called the 5' RACE reads through MiXCR, storing one row per CDR3 protein. The table has some 780,000 distinct CDR3 sequences, about 56% seen once; the top ten hold roughly 24%. Sequenced material: blood. The receptors were sampled from a man between 40 and 49 years old in good health.

The chain links TRBV2 to TRBJ2-1; D not certain. The germline gives CDR1 SNHLY, CDR2 FYNNEI. CDR3 length equals 14 residues. The V and J ends lost 6 bases and 9 bases respectively, with 18 bases between them. The CDR3 spells CASRPIVGSSEQFF. CDR3 DNA: TGTGCCAGCAGACCTATTGTCGGTAGTAGTGAGCAGTTCTTC.

The chain links TRBV30 to TRBJ1-2; 7 bases agree with TRBD1. Germline trimming cut 1 base from V and 4 bases from J; bases unmatched to any gene: 9. Looked up from germline, CDR1 is GTSNPN and CDR2 is SVGIG (reference sequence). This CDR3 contains 15 residues. In nucleotides, the CDR3 is TGTGCCTGGAGTGAAAACCGACAGGGAGGCTATGGCTACACCTTC. This translates into CAWSENRQGGYGYTF.

The chain links TRBV4-3 to TRBJ2-3; 7 bases are shared with TRBD2. The V gene end was trimmed by 5 bases and the J gene end by 2 bases; junction bases not matched to a gene: 4. This CDR3 comprises 14 residues. Germline CDR1 and CDR2: LGHNA and YSLEER. CDR3 nucleotide sequence: TGCGCCAGCAGCTCCGGGAGGAACACAGATACGCAGTATTTT. Protein: CASSSGRNTDTQYF.

The table lists this clonotype with a count of one. The chain carries TRBV6-1 and TRBJ1-1, with a tentative D call TRBD1 (5 bases). This CDR3 comprises 13 residues. CDR1 is MNHNS, CDR2 SASEGT, per germline. V dropped 10 bases and J dropped 1 base, with 13 bases sitting between them. For the CDR3, the DNA is TGTGCCACCAAACAGGAGTCGAACACTGAAGCTTTCTTT. Residues: CATKQESNTEAFF.

V and J are TRBV2 and TRBJ2-1, with D possibly being TRBD2 (6 bases). Germline assignment: CDR1 SNHLY and CDR2 FYNNEI. The V gene lost 6 bases and the J gene lost 13 bases, with 16 bases spanning the gap. The CDR3 length is 12 residues. Here the CDR3 reads CASRGLGETQFF. DNA of the CDR3: TGTGCCAGCAGGGGACTTGGAGAGACCCAGTTCTTC.

The rearrangement joins TRBV27 to TRBJ2-5; 7 positions match TRBD1. Germline V gene sequence: CDR1 MNHEY, CDR2 SMNVEV (reference sequence). The CDR3 spans 13 residues. Germline trimming cut 6 bases from V and 11 bases from J; bases unmatched to any gene: 12. The CDR3 nucleotides are TGTGCCAGCAGCAATTACGGGACAGATGAGCAGTACTTC. Translation gives CASSNYGTDEQYF.

J is TRBJ2-7 and V is TRBV7-8; 7 positions agree with TRBD1. CDR3 size: 16 residues. With V trimmed by 4 bases and J by 0 bases, 9 bases remained unmatched. Germline CDR1 and CDR2: SGHVS and FQNEAQ. CDR3 in amino acids: CASSSDREPSSYEQYF. The CDR3 DNA is TGTGCCAGCAGCTCTGACAGGGAACCCAGCTCCTACGAGCAGTACTTC.

This clonotype has only a few counts. The V gene is TRBV6-2 or TRBV6-3, the J gene TRBJ2-3; the D gene is possibly TRBD2 (6 bases). The germline gives CDR1 MNHEY, CDR2 SVGEGT. CDR3 length: 15 amino acids. Trimming pared 6 bases from V and 4 bases from J, leaving 17 bases between. The CDR3 DNA reads TGTGCCAGCAGCCCGAGCGGGCCCCGTTCAGATACGCAGTATTTT. This sequence encodes CASSPSGPRSDTQYF.

The chain employs TRBV27 and TRBJ1-6; D is unclear. In germline, CDR1 is MNHEY, CDR2 SMNVEV (reference sequence). Trimming took off 6 bases at V and 7 bases at J, with 10 bases between the two ends. The CDR3 is 13 residues long. CDR3 region: CASRGEQNSPLHF. Here the CDR3 DNA reads TGTGCCAGCAGGGGCGAACAGAATTCACCCCTCCACTTT.

The V and J genes are TRBV11-2 and TRBJ2-1; TRBD1 agrees at 9 bases. The V segment lost 5 bases and the J segment 6 bases; nucleotides outside the gene matches: 11. The CDR3 extends over 16 amino acids. Germline-derived CDR1 and CDR2 are SGHAT and FQNNGV. The CDR3 loop is CASSPARGQGINEQFF. DNA of the CDR3: TGTGCCAGCAGCCCGGCTCGGGGACAGGGTATCAATGAGCAGTTCTTC.

This chain uses TRBV7-2 with TRBJ2-4, with TRBD1 matching over 9 bases. The V gene's germline CDR1 is SGHTA and CDR2 FQGNSA. The CDR3 extends over 18 amino acids. V dropped 5 bases and J dropped 0; count of bases not matched to a gene: 11. CDR3 sequence: CASSAPPGQGLAKNIQYF. DNA of the CDR3: TGTGCCAGCAGCGCACCCCCGGGACAGGGTTTAGCCAAAAACATTCAGTACTTC.

This clonotype has a single count. The chain couples TRBV11-2 to TRBJ2-3; 7 nucleotides agree with TRBD1. V gave up 6 bases and J gave up 0 bases; unmatched junction bases: 12. CDR1 SGHAT and CDR2 FQNNGV come from the germline V gene. The CDR3 runs to 17 residues. This chain's CDR3 is CASSSVRDSASTDTQYF. The CDR3 nucleotides read TGTGCCAGCAGTTCCGTCAGGGACAGTGCTAGCACAGATACGCAGTATTTT.

This clonotype was seen a handful of times. The chain links TRBV27 to TRBJ2-3; TRBD1 agrees at 9 bases. Germline loops: CDR1 MNHEY, CDR2 SMNVEV (reference sequence). This CDR3 has 15 residues. The V segment lost 5 bases and the J segment 5 bases; nucleotides outside the gene matches: 8. Here the CDR3 reads CASSPRDRAEDTQYF. CDR3 coding DNA: TGTGCCAGCAGTCCCCGGGACAGGGCGGAAGATACGCAGTATTTT.

The chain employs TRBV28 and TRBJ2-7; 10 bases align to TRBD1. V dropped 3 bases and J dropped 4; count of bases not matched to a gene: 9. There are 16 residues in the CDR3. Germline V gene lookup returns CDR1 MDHEN and CDR2 SYDVKM. CDR3: CASSFPRDRGLYEQYF. Written as DNA, the CDR3 is TGTGCCAGCAGTTTCCCCCGGGACAGGGGACTTTACGAGCAGTACTTC.

The chain carries TRBV20-1 and TRBJ2-3; 11 positions match TRBD2. After removal of 3 bases from V and 5 bases from J, the junction contained 10 bases not matched to a gene. This CDR3 contains 16 residues. The V gene's germline CDR1 is DFQATT and CDR2 SNEGSKA (reference sequence). The CDR3, as DNA: TGCAGTGCTAGTCCCACTAGCGGGGGACTTAAAGATACGCAGTATTTT. It encodes CSASPTSGGLKDTQYF.

The chain recombines TRBV3-1 with TRBJ2-2, with no clear D. Germline V gives CDR1 LGHDT, CDR2 YNNKEL (reference sequence). The CDR3 sequence is 16 residues long. V lost 4 bases to trimming and J lost 6 bases, with 18 bases between them. The CDR3 spells CASSRKGQFFSGELFF. The CDR3 DNA follows: TGTGCCAGCAGCCGGAAGGGCCAATTCTTCTCCGGGGAGCTGTTTTTT.

This clonotype was observed a single time. The V gene is TRBV7-6, the J gene TRBJ2-7, with D possibly TRBD1 on 5 matching bases. Matching the DNA end better, TRBJ2-5 makes the J call doubtful. The length of the CDR3 is 16 residues. From germline, CDR1 is SGHVS and CDR2 FNYEAQ. CDR3 region: CASSLNGFRDEETQYF. CDR3 bases: TGTGCCAGCAGCTTAAACGGATTCAGGGATGAAGAGACCCAGTACTTC.

This clonotype was detected a few times. The V and J genes are TRBV29-1 and TRBJ2-3; TRBD1 matches 8 bases. CDR1 SQVTM and CDR2 ANQGSEA come from the germline V gene. The CDR3 is 14 residues long. J gave up 6 bases and V 1 base, and 6 bases lay outside the gene matches. This CDR3 is CSVEGPTGADTQYF. The CDR3 DNA is TGCAGCGTTGAAGGGCCGACAGGGGCGGATACGCAGTATTTT.

This chain uses TRBV4-2 with TRBJ1-2; D remains ambiguous. This CDR3 has 16 amino acids. From germline, CDR1 is LGHNA and CDR2 YNFKEQ. V gave up 8 bases and J gave up 4 bases, with 23 bases separating them. CDR3 nucleotides: TGTGCCAGCCGTAAATCCGGGCCAAGTGTCCTCTATGGCTACACCTTC. Protein sequence: CASRKSGPSVLYGYTF.

This rearrangement joins TRBV5-1 to TRBJ1-1; weak D call: TRBD1 (6 bases). Germline V gene lookup returns CDR1 SGHRS and CDR2 YFSETQ. V was trimmed by 3 bases and J by 0 bases, leaving 18 bases between them. The CDR3 has 17 amino acids. CDR3 region: CASSSQGMRGMNTEAFF. As DNA, the CDR3 is TGCGCCAGCAGCTCTCAGGGGATGCGGGGCATGAACACTGAAGCTTTCTTT. Full variable domain (remainder filled in from reference TRBV5-1 and TRBJ1-1): KAGVTQTPRYLIKTRGQQVTLSCSPISGHRSVSWYQQTPGQGLQFLFEYFSETQRNKGNFPGRFSGRQFSNSRSEMNVSTLELGDSALYLCASSSQGMRGMNTEAFFGQGTRLTVV.

The chain uses TRBV27 and TRBJ2-7, with a weak D call TRBD2 (6 bases). Trimming took off 3 bases at V and 3 bases at J, with 15 bases between the two ends. This CDR3 is 15 amino acids long. Germline CDR1 and CDR2: MNHEY and SMNVEV (reference sequence). The CDR3 nucleotides are TGTGCCAGCAGTTTCAGCCCCCCGGGAGTCTACGAGCAGTACTTC. It is translated as CASSFSPPGVYEQYF.

The chain is built from TRBV5-6 and TRBJ1-1; D possibly corresponds to TRBD1 (6 bases). This CDR3 contains 12 residues. The V end was cut by 0 bases, the J end by 8 bases, with 8 bases between. Germline CDR1 SGHDT, CDR2 YYEEEE. CDR3 nucleotide sequence: TGTGCCAGCAGCTTGGGGGACAAGGAAGCTTTCTTT. Encoded protein: CASSLGDKEAFF.

The CDR3 DNA reads TGTGCCATCAGCGGAAGCGGGGGATACACAGATACGCAGTATTTT. Its protein is CAISGSGGYTDTQYF. The rearrangement links TRBV10-3 to TRBJ2-3; 8 positions match TRBD2. The CDR3 is 15 residues long. The V segment lost 6 bases and the J segment 2 bases; nucleotides outside the gene matches: 7. CDR1 and CDR2 from the germline V gene are ENHRY and SYGVKD.

A note on this clonotype: The junction and the germline gene differ at one end; a read error may be behind it. The J gene is TRBJ2-5, the V gene TRBV4-2; TRBD1 aligns across 8 bases. The CDR3 has 17 residues. Looked up from germline, CDR1 is LGHNA and CDR2 is YNFKEQ. The CDR3 reads CACSQDYRQGMGETQYF. As DNA, the CDR3 is TGTGCCTGCAGCCAAGATTACCGACAGGGGATGGGAGAGACCCAGTACTTC.

The rearrangement links TRBV12-3 or TRBV12-4 to TRBJ2-1, with 9 bases lining up with TRBD2. Trimming cost V 1 base and J 4 bases; bases outside gene matches: 11. The CDR3 extends over 18 amino acids. For the CDR3, the DNA is TGTGCCAGCAGTTTAGTGACCGGGACTAGCTACTTTTACAATGAGCAGTTCTTC. The encoded protein is CASSLVTGTSYFYNEQFF.

With regard to this clonotype: One end of the junction does not line up with germline, which may come from a read error. The rearrangement links TRBV14 to TRBJ2-7; no firm D call. Germline CDR1 reads SGHDN; CDR2 reads FVKESK. The CDR3 has 16 amino acids. This chain's CDR3 is CASSQGRRLASYEQYF. The CDR3 DNA is TGTGCCAGTAGCCAAGGTCGGAGACTGGCCTCCTACGAGCAGTACTTC. Supplemented by reference TRBV14 and TRBJ2-7, the full variable domain reads EAGVTQFPSHSVIEKGQTVTLRCDPISGHDNLYWYRRVMGKEIKFLLHFVKESKQDESGMPNNRFLAERTGGTYSTLKVQPAELEDSGVYFCASSQGRRLASYEQYFGPGTRLTVT.

The V call is TRBV28, the J call TRBJ1-3; weak D call: TRBD1 (5 bases). Trimming took 1 base from V and 0 from J, leaving 7 bases between them. Per germline, CDR1 MDHEN and CDR2 SYDVKM. The CDR3 loop spans 15 amino acids. The CDR3: CASSLFRVSGNTIYF. The CDR3 DNA reads as TGTGCCAGCAGTTTATTCAGGGTCTCTGGAAACACCATATATTTT.

In this sample, this clonotype turned up a few times. The chain recombines TRBV3-1 with TRBJ2-1; 11 positions match TRBD1. V was pared by 0 bases and J by 6 bases, with 4 bases of the junction left unmatched. CDR3 size: 16 residues. The germline V gene encodes CDR1 LGHDT and CDR2 YNNKEL (reference sequence). The CDR3 sequence is CASSQDLGTGGNEQFF. The CDR3 DNA is TGTGCCAGCAGCCAAGATCTAGGGACAGGGGGCAATGAGCAGTTCTTC.

A few counts support this clonotype. J is TRBJ2-2 and V is TRBV15; D not certain. Between the trimmed V and J ends, which lost 1 base and 0 bases, there was a span of 9 bases. CDR3 length equals 16 residues. The germline gives CDR1 LNHNV, CDR2 YYDKDF (reference sequence). The CDR3 DNA is TGTGCCACCAGCAGAGTGGGAAGCACGAACACCGGGGAGCTGTTTTTT. Its translation: CATSRVGSTNTGELFF.

This clonotype was counted only a few times. The rearrangement links TRBV24-1 to TRBJ1-6, with 7 bases matching TRBD1. J was trimmed by 10 bases and V by 10 bases; bases with no gene match: 9. In germline, CDR1 is KGHDR, CDR2 SFDVKD. The CDR3 contains 13 residues. The CDR3, as DNA: TGTGCCACGAGTCCGGGACAGCAATCACCCCTCCACTTT. Amino acid sequence: CATSPGQQSPLHF.

This chain connects TRBV7-2 to TRBJ2-4, with D possibly matching TRBD1 (5 bases). The tail of the sequence fits TRBJ2-7 better, so the J call may be wrong. The CDR3 contains 15 residues. Germline-derived CDR1 and CDR2 are SGHTA and FQGNSA. In nucleotides, the CDR3 is TGTGCCAGCAGCTTAGGGGGCGACTGGGGCTACGAGCAGTACTTC. It translates to CASSLGGDWGYEQYF.

The V call is TRBV18, the J call TRBJ1-1, with 9 bases aligning to TRBD1. This CDR3 contains 15 residues. Germline V lookup: CDR1 KGHSH, CDR2 LQKENI. Trimming removed 3 bases from V and 4 bases from J; junction bases left unmatched: 6. The CDR3: CASSPGTGWITEAFF. CDR3 nucleotides: TGTGCCAGCTCACCGGGGACAGGGTGGATCACTGAAGCTTTCTTT. The variable domain in full, completed from reference TRBV18 and TRBJ1-1, reads NAGVMQNPRHLVRRRGQEARLRCSPMKGHSHVYWYRQLPEEGLKFMVYLQKENIIDESGMPKERFSAEFPKEGPSILRIQQVVRGDSAAYFCASSPGTGWITEAFFGQGTRLTVV.